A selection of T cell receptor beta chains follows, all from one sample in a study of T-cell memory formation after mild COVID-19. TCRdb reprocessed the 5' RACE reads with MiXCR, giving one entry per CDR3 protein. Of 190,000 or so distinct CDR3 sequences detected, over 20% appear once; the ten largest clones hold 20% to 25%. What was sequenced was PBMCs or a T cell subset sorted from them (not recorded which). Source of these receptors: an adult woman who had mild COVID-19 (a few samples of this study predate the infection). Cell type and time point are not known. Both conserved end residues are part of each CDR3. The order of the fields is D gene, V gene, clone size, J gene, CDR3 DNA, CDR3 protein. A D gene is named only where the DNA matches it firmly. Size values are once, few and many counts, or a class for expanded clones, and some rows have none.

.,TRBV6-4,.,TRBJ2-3,TGTGCCAGCAGTGACGGGGGGGCCACAGATACGCAGTATTTT,CASSDGGATDTQYF
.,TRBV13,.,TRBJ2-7,TGTGCCAGCAGCGCCGTAGACAAGGGGCTCTACGAGCAGTACTTC,CASSAVDKGLYEQYF
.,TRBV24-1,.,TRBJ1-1,TGTGCCACCAGCCAGGGGATGGAAGCTTTCTTT,CATSQGMEAFF
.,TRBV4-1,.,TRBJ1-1,TGCGCCAGCACCGGCGCCGGGAGGGTCATGAACACTGAAGCTTTCTTT,CASTGAGRVMNTEAFF
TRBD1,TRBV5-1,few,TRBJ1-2,TGCGCCAGCAGCACGTTTGAAGGACAGGGGGATGGCTACACCTTC,CASSTFEGQGDGYTF
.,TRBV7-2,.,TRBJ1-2,TGTGCCAGCAGCTTAGAAGGGGAAGCTAACTATGGCTACACCTTC,CASSLEGEANYGYTF
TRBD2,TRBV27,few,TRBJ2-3,TGTGCCAGCAGTCTAGCGGGGGGGCGAGATACGCAGTATTTT,CASSLAGGRDTQYF
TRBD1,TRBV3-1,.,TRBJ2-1,TGTGCCAGCGACCTCGGACAGGGGTGGGTATGGGAGCAGTTCTTC,CASDLGQGWVWEQFF
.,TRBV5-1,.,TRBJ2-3,TGCGCCAGCAGCTTAACGGTTTCAGATACGCAGTATTTT,CASSLTVSDTQYF
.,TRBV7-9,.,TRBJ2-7,TGTGCCAGCAGCTTAGGGGCGGCTTCCTACGAGCAGTACTTC,CASSLGAASYEQYF
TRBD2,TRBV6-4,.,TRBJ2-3,TGTGCCAGCAGTGTTGAGGCGGGAGGAGATTTAGATACGCAGTATTTT,CASSVEAGGDLDTQYF
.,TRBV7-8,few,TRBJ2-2,TGTGCCAGCAGCTTACAGGGCGGCGGGGAGCTGTTTTTT,CASSLQGGGELFF
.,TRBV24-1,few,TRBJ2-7,TGTGCCACCAGTGATTTGCGGGGGGCGCGGTACGAGCAGTACTTC,CATSDLRGARYEQYF
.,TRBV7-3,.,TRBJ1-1,TGTGCCAGCAGCTTAACACAGGGCACTGAAGCTTTCTTT,CASSLTQGTEAFF
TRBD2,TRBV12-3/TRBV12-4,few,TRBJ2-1,TGTGCCAGCAGTTATGGGACTAGCGGGGAATGGAGCTCCTACAATGAGCAGTTCTTC,CASSYGTSGEWSSYNEQFF
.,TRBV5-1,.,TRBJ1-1,TGCGCCAGCGCTCTTGACGATTGGGAGACTGAAGCTTTCTTT,CASALDDWETEAFF
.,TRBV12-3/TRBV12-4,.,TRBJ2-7,TGTGCCAGCAGTAACCCCTGGGAGCAGTACTTC,CASSNPWEQYF
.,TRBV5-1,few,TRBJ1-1,TGCGCCAGCAGCTTGGCCATAGGGAGGAACACTGAAGCTTTCTTT,CASSLAIGRNTEAFF
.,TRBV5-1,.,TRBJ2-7,TGCGCCAGCAGCCCAGGGGACGCCCTCTACGAGCAGTACTTC,CASSPGDALYEQYF
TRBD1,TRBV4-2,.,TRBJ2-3,TGTGCCAGCAGCCAGCGTGGGACAGCCACAGATACGCAGTATTTT,CASSQRGTATDTQYF
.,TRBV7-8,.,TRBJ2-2,TGTGCCAGCAGCTTAAGTGGCGGGAACACCGGGGAGCTGTTTTTT,CASSLSGGNTGELFF
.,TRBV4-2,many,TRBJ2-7,TGTGCCAGCAGCCAAGGGGGCCTTAGCTCCTACGAGCAGTACTTC,CASSQGGLSSYEQYF
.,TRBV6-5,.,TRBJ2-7,TGTGCCAGCAGCCTCCTCCAGGGGCGGGACGAGCAGTACTTC,CASSLLQGRDEQYF
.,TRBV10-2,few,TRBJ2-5,TGCGCCAGCAGTGAGTCGAATTGGCTAAAGACCCAGTACTTC,CASSESNWLKTQYF
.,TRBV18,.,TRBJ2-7,TGTGCCAGCTCACCAGGCGGGTTGGAGCAGTACTTC,CASSPGGLEQYF
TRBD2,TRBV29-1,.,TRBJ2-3,TGCAGCGTTGATGGGACTAGCGGCCGATACACAGATACGCAGTATTTT,CSVDGTSGRYTDTQYF
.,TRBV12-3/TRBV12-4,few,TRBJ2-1,TGTGCCAGCAGTTGGGCAACCAATGAGCAGTTCTTC,CASSWATNEQFF
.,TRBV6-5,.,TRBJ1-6,TGTGCCAGCAGTTACACCCCCGGGACCTATAATTCACCCCTCCACTTT,CASSYTPGTYNSPLHF
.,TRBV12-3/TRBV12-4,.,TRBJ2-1,TGTGCCAGCGGAGAAGAGGGACCCTACAATGAGCAGTTCTTC,CASGEEGPYNEQFF
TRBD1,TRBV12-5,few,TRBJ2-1,TGTGCTAGTGGTACGTTTCCGGGACAGGGAGGTCACTACAATGAGCAGTTCTTC,CASGTFPGQGGHYNEQFF
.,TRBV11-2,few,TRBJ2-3,TGTGCCAGCTCCAATGTCCGGGAGAGCACAGATACGCAGTATTTT,CASSNVRESTDTQYF
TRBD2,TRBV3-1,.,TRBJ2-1,TGTGCCAGCAGCCAAGATGTCGGTAGCGGGAGTGACAATGAGCAGTTCTTC,CASSQDVGSGSDNEQFF
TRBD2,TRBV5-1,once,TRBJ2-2,TGCGCCAGCAGCTCCGGGACTAGCGGGAGTCCCAACACCGGGGAGCTGTTTTTT,CASSSGTSGSPNTGELFF
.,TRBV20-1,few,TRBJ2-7,TGCAGTGCTCGAGACTGGGGGGCAGGCTACGCCGGCGAGCAGTACTTC,CSARDWGAGYAGEQYF
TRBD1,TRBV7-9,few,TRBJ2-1,TGTGCCAGCAGCCCACCCGGGACAGGGGCCTACAATGAGCAGTTCTTC,CASSPPGTGAYNEQFF
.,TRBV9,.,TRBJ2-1,TGTGCCAGCATCGACACAGCCTATACCTACAATGAGCAGTTCTTC,CASIDTAYTYNEQFF
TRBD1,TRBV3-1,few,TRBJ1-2,TGTGCCACCCTCCAGGGGGCGGATGGCTACACCTTC,CATLQGADGYTF
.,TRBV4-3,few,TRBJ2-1,TGCGCCAGCAGCCAAACTAGCCAGAGCTCCTACAATGAGCAGTTCTTC,CASSQTSQSSYNEQFF
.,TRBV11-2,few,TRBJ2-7,TGTGCCAGCAGCCCTCTCCCGGGATTCTCCTACGAGCAGTACTTC,CASSPLPGFSYEQYF
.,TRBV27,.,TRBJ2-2,TGTGCCAGCAGTCCAAGTGGCGGGATCACCGGGGAGCTGTTTTTT,CASSPSGGITGELFF
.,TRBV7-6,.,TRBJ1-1,TGTGCCAGCAGCTTAGCCGGTTATGAAGCTTTCTTT,CASSLAGYEAFF
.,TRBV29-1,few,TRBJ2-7,TGCAGCGTTGAAGAAAGGGGGAGGTCCTACGAGCAGTACTTC,CSVEERGRSYEQYF
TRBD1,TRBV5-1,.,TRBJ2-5,TGCGCCAGCAGCTTTGGGACAGCAGGAGAGACCCAGTACTTC,CASSFGTAGETQYF
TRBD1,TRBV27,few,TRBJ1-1,TGTGCCAGCAGAGGGGGACAGTCGAACACTGAAGCTTTCTTT,CASRGGQSNTEAFF